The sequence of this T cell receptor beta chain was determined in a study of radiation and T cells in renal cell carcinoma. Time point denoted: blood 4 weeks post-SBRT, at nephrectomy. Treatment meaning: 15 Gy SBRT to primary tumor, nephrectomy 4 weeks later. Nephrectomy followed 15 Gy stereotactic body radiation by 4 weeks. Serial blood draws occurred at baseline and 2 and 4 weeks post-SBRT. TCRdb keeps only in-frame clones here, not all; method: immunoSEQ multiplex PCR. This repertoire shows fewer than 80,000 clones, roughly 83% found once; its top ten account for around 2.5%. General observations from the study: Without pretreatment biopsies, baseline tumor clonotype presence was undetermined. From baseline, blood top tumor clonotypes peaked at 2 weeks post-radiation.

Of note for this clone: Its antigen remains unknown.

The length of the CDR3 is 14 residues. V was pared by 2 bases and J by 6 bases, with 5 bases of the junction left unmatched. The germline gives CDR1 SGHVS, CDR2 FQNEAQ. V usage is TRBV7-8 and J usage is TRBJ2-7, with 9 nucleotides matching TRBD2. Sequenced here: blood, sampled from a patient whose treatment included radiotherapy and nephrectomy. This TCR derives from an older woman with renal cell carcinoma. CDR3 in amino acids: CASSLLAGGGEQYF. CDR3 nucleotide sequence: TGTGCCAGCAGCTTACTGGCGGGAGGGGGCGAGCAGTACTTC. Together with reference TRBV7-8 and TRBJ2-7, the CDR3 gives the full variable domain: GAGVSQSPRYKVAKRGQDVALRCDPISGHVSLFWYQQALGQGPEFLTYFQNEAQLDKSGLPSDRFFAERPEGSVSTLKIQRTQQEDSAVYLCASSLLAGGGEQYFGPGTRLTVT.